What follows is one T cell receptor (beta chain) and its context. This clone was seen once. What antigen it recognizes has not been identified. The input lacks base qualities; no much larger clone sits a single base away. V lost 3 bases and J lost 5 bases; the stretch between them is 4 bases long. In the germline V gene, CDR1 corresponds to SQVTM and CDR2 to ANQGSEA. The cysteine opens and the phenylalanine closes a CDR3 of 10 amino acids. Just the 30-base CDR3 DNA is kept, in frame starting at base 1. The source of the sample is a study of blood T cell repertoires in COVID-19 (dated by TCRdb to between 2020 and 2021). About the investigation overall: Samples from collaborators originated in the United States, Italy and Spain and spanned both the acute and convalescent phases of COVID-19. The prospective study material was composed of cDNA or gDNA derived from T cells, B-cell-depleted T cells, or PBMCs. Subjects who had been exposed to COVID-19, were actively infected with it, or had recovered from it provided the deeply sampled blood TCRbeta repertoires that made up the dataset. The repertoires were made available in a free public database intended to serve as a resource for research on the immune response to SARS-CoV-2. Samples came from the ongoing ImmuneRACE study (first 160 participants) plus 1,254 subjects from 6 global collaborators. Sample metadata almost always included a de-identified subject ID, COVID-19 status, age in years and sex. HLA class I and class II types, where available, came from metadata supplied by the sample provider rather than from assay-based typing.

In Seattle, one collaborating source enrolled patients while the infection was active and tracked those patients longitudinally over the course of disease. The collaborating institutions used their own protocols to collect whole blood in K2EDTA tubes. For TCRbeta analysis, collaborator samples were shipped as frozen whole blood, as isolated PBMCs, or as DNA extracted from either sample type. TCRbeta CDR3 regions were amplified from genomic DNA by means of the immunoSEQ Assay, a bias-controlled multiplex PCR. The paper's data handling went like this. The number of nucleated cells in each sample was estimated by amplification of reference gene primers within the assay. To quantify the absolute abundance of each unique TCRbeta CDR3 rearrangement, sequence reads were collapsed and filtered. Productive Simpson clonality was computed per sample as the square root of Simpson's diversity index over productive rearrangements. What TCRdb holds here is the immuneACCESS table cut down to in-frame rearrangements. Part of the clones is not present; checked against another copy, under half of the missing clones reflect an unresolved V gene, and the others are unexplained. The V and J calls and clone size come from that table; D and trimming were worked out from the DNA. For this sample the table gives a few hundred thousand clones, of which about 88% were detected only once. Jointly, the top ten make up 10% of the sample.

The full study reports these points: How much clinical and demographic metadata was included differed by source and by participant, and the metadata was provided uncurated.

The chain uses TRBV29-1 and TRBJ1-1; no confident D gene assignment can be made. The sequence came from a woman between 50 and 59 years old with COVID-19, enrolled during active disease. The specimen was peripheral blood. The CDR3 region: CSVDVTEAFF. The DNA sequence is TGCAGCGTTGACGTAACTGAAGCTTTCTTT.